The following is a T cell receptor (beta chain) sequence with its context. The data derive from a study of T-cell reconstitution after alpha-beta-depleted transplantation in children. TCRbeta library preparation incorporated unique molecular identifiers. TCRdb reanalysed the PCR reads using MiXCR and keeps one entry per CDR3 protein. The sample records some 520,000 distinct CDR3 sequences, over 25% being singletons. The CDR3 runs 15 residues. CDR1 SSHAT and CDR2 FNYEAQ come from the germline V gene (reference sequence). V gave up 3 bases and J gave up 6 bases, with 15 bases separating them. The TCR originated in a human donor who donated a stem cell graft to a child with aplastic anemia. This material consisted of PBMCs from the stem cell graft donor, taken from the stem cell graft. The chain recombines TRBV7-7 with TRBJ2-1; tentatively, D is TRBD1 (5 bases). The CDR3 region has the DNA TGTGCCAGCAGCTTGAATCGTGTTGGGGCCAATGAGCAGTTCTTC. Translated: CASSLNRVGANEQFF.